The TCR beta chain described here comes from a study of blood T cell repertoires in COVID-19. The CDR3 has 14 residues. Per the germline V gene, CDR1 is SEHNR and CDR2 is FQNEAQ (reference sequence). Trimming removed 7 bases at V and 7 bases at J, with 16 bases between. Sequenced by immunoSEQ multiplex PCR; TCRdb stores in-frame clones only, minus some. This table holds 300,000 or so clones, approximately 89% found once. This receptor was obtained from a woman aged 50 to 60 who had been exposed to COVID-19. The sequencing sample was made of PBMCs or T cells enriched from blood (not recorded which). The V gene is TRBV7-9, the J gene TRBJ2-2; tentative D call: TRBD1 (5 bases). The chain's CDR3 is CASMRQTFGGELFF. CDR3 sequence (DNA): TGTGCCAGCATGCGACAGACCTTCGGCGGGGAGCTGTTTTTT.